The 24 T cell receptor beta chains listed next were all sequenced from one sample in a study of T cell changes during pregnancy in multiple sclerosis. This table comes from immunoSEQ multiplex PCR, and its TCRdb copy is limited to in-frame clones, with some not included. The sample carries about 60,000 clones, 85% to 95% recorded once. The sequencing used peripheral blood, collected in the first trimester of pregnancy. The receptor source for this set is a female donor with multiple sclerosis, enrolled in a pregnancy study.

The rearrangement links TRBV19 to TRBJ2-1; D is perhaps TRBD1 (5 bases). This CDR3 spans 16 amino acids. Trimming took 3 bases from V and 5 from J, leaving 17 bases between them. The germline gives CDR1 LNHDA, CDR2 SQIVND (reference sequence). The CDR3 sequence: CASSIRWIGVDNEQFF. The CDR3 bases are TGTGCCAGTAGTATTAGGTGGATAGGGGTGGACAATGAGCAGTTCTTC.

The chain couples TRBV5-4 to TRBJ2-7; 10 bases line up with TRBD1. V lost 4 bases, J lost 1 base, and 5 bases stayed unmatched. From germline, CDR1 is SGHNT and CDR2 YYREEE (reference sequence). The CDR3 contains 15 residues. Here the CDR3 DNA reads TGTGCCAGCAGCAGCGCGGGACAGGGGTCCTACGAGCAGTACTTC. Protein sequence: CASSSAGQGSYEQYF.

There are a few counts of this clone. The chain combines TRBV2 with TRBJ1-1, with 7 bases identical to TRBD1. J lost 11 bases, V lost 4 bases, and 7 bases had no gene match. The CDR3 length is 12 residues. Per the germline V gene, CDR1 is SNHLY and CDR2 is FYNNEI. CDR3 sequence (DNA): TGTGCCAGCAGTGTGACAGGGTGGTATGCTTTCTTT. Amino acid sequence: CASSVTGWYAFF.

This clone was picked up a small number of times. The chain is built from TRBV29-1 and TRBJ2-2, with D possibly TRBD1 on 6 matching bases. Germline lookup yields CDR1 SQVTM and CDR2 ANQGSEA. This CDR3 has 13 amino acids. Trimming stripped 8 bases from V and 3 bases from J, with 13 bases between. CDR3 sequence (DNA): TGCAGCACCCGAGAGGGGGACACCGGGGAGCTGTTTTTT. Protein: CSTREGDTGELFF.

The CDR3 DNA reads as TGCAGCGCCCGTGGGACAGGGAGGTCGAACACTGAAGCTTTCTTT. This codes for CSARGTGRSNTEAFF. This chain joins TRBV29-1 and TRBJ1-1; 9 bases are shared with TRBD1. The CDR3 sequence is 15 residues long. The germline gives CDR1 SQVTM, CDR2 ANQGSEA. The V gene end was trimmed by 7 bases and the J gene end by 1 base; junction bases not matched to a gene: 10.

The rearrangement uses TRBV9 and TRBJ2-2, with 7 bases fitting TRBD1. CDR1 and CDR2 from the germline V gene are SGDLS and YYNGEE. Unmatched junction bases numbered 5, after V lost 0 bases and J lost 3 bases. The CDR3 contains 16 residues. As DNA, the CDR3 is TGTGCCAGCAGCGTAGAAGGGACAGCGTACACCGGGGAGCTGTTTTTT. Translated, it gives CASSVEGTAYTGELFF.

The chain joins TRBV2 to TRBJ1-6; no clear D. V lost 4 bases and J 8 bases, leaving 15 bases between the germline ends. Germline lookup yields CDR1 SNHLY and CDR2 FYNNEI. This CDR3 is 15 amino acids long. CDR3 DNA: TGTGCCAGCAGTGGCACGGGGAACGGGGATTCACCCCTCCACTTT. It specifies CASSGTGNGDSPLHF.

This rearrangement joins TRBV4-3 to TRBJ1-4, with 8 bases identical to TRBD1. With V trimmed by 2 bases and J by 4 bases, 3 bases remained unmatched. Germline values: CDR1 LGHNA, CDR2 YSLEER. This CDR3 contains 15 residues. The CDR3 DNA is TGCGCCAGCAGCCAAAAAGGACAGGGTAATGAAAAACTGTTTTTT. This sequence encodes CASSQKGQGNEKLFF.

By share of the sample, this clone is medium-sized. The chain is built from TRBV6-4 and TRBJ2-1; unclear D gene. The CDR3 is made up of 13 amino acids. Germline values: CDR1 MRHNA, CDR2 SNTAGT. V was pared by 3 bases and J by 4 bases, with 7 bases between. The CDR3 bases are TGTGCCAGCAGTGAGTATCCTTACAATGAGCAGTTCTTC. Its translation is CASSEYPYNEQFF.

The V gene is TRBV18, the J gene TRBJ1-1; D gene uncertain. Trimming took 3 bases from V and 6 from J, leaving 11 bases between them. This CDR3 region has 13 residues. Germline CDR1 is KGHSH and CDR2 is LQKENI. The CDR3 loop reads CASSPVTEAEAFF. For the CDR3, the DNA is TGTGCCAGCTCACCGGTCACAGAAGCTGAAGCTTTCTTT.

This chain connects TRBV4-1 to TRBJ2-7, with 7 bases fitting TRBD1. Germline lookup yields CDR1 MGHRA and CDR2 YSYEKL. J gave up 1 base and V 0 bases, and 9 bases lay outside the gene matches. The CDR3 spans 17 residues. Here the CDR3 reads CASSQDPRTGQSYEQYF. CDR3 coding DNA: TGCGCCAGCAGCCAAGATCCGAGGACAGGTCAATCCTACGAGCAGTACTTC.

The rearrangement links TRBV5-1 to TRBJ2-1; 11 bases are a match to TRBD1. Germline trimming cut 4 bases from V and 0 bases from J; bases unmatched to any gene: 3. CDR3 length: 16 residues. The germline gives CDR1 SGHRS, CDR2 YFSETQ. The CDR3 DNA follows: TGCGCCAGCAGCCTTGGGACAGGGGGCTCCTACAATGAGCAGTTCTTC. It translates to CASSLGTGGSYNEQFF.

The chain uses TRBV4-1 and TRBJ1-1; D unclear. The CDR3 extends over 11 amino acids. V lost 8 bases and J 5 bases, leaving 9 bases between the germline ends. Germline CDR1 MGHRA, CDR2 YSYEKL. CDR3 DNA: TGCGCCAGCTCGGCGGGGACTGAAGCTTTCTTT. It codes for CASSAGTEAFF.

V usage is TRBV7-8 and J usage is TRBJ1-5, with TRBD1 as a possible D gene (5 bases). Trimming pared 2 bases from V and 3 bases from J, leaving 20 bases between. This CDR3 is 18 amino acids long. The germline V gene encodes CDR1 SGHVS and CDR2 FQNEAQ. DNA of the CDR3: TGTGCCAGCAGCTTACGCGGACCGGGGGGAGGACTCAATCAGCCCCAGCATTTT. It encodes CASSLRGPGGGLNQPQHF.

The rearrangement uses TRBV7-3 and TRBJ2-5; 10 positions match TRBD2. V lost 5 bases and J lost 1; bases outside the gene matches: 4. Germline-derived CDR1 and CDR2 are SGHTA and FQGTGA. The CDR3 spans 15 residues. CDR3: CASSPSGGAQETQYF. The CDR3 coding sequence is TGTGCCAGCAGCCCTAGCGGGGGTGCCCAAGAGACCCAGTACTTC.

This rearrangement joins TRBV29-1 to TRBJ1-1, with D perhaps TRBD1 (5 bases). Trimming took off 7 bases at V and 1 base at J, with 13 bases between the two ends. Germline CDR1 is SQVTM and CDR2 is ANQGSEA. The CDR3 consists of 13 residues. Here the CDR3 reads CSARRGRNTEAFF. The CDR3 nucleotides are TGCAGCGCCCGACGGGGGAGGAACACTGAAGCTTTCTTT.

The chain carries TRBV7-2 and TRBJ1-1, with D perhaps TRBD1 (5 bases). The germline V gene has CDR1 SGHTA and CDR2 FQGNSA. V was pared by 8 bases and J by 11 bases, with 24 bases between. CDR3 length: 14 amino acids. The CDR3: CASSQGAGNLYAFF. CDR3 bases: TGTGCCAGCTCCCAAGGGGCAGGGAACCTCTACGCTTTCTTT.

The chain links TRBV7-3 to TRBJ2-3; 9 bases line up with TRBD2. Germline values: CDR1 SGHTA, CDR2 FQGTGA. V trimming: 4 bases; J trimming: 3 bases; junction bases outside the gene matches: 5. This CDR3 has 15 residues. The CDR3 DNA follows: TGTGCCAGCAGCTCCCTAGCGGGAAGGACAGATACGCAGTATTTT. It specifies CASSSLAGRTDTQYF.

The chain carries TRBV19 and TRBJ1-6, with TRBD1 identical over 8 bases. Germline CDR1 is LNHDA and CDR2 is SQIVND (reference sequence). The CDR3 sequence is 15 residues long. The V gene end was trimmed by 1 base and the J gene end by 10 bases; junction bases not matched to a gene: 6. In DNA form, the CDR3 reads TGTGCCAGTAGTATAGCAGGGGGCGCGGAGTCACCCCTCCACTTT. Translated: CASSIAGGAESPLHF.

This clone was seen a single time. The J gene is TRBJ2-7, the V gene TRBV18; 7 nucleotides match TRBD1. This CDR3 has 11 residues. Germline loops: CDR1 KGHSH, CDR2 LQKENI. With V trimmed by 1 base and J by 10 bases, 1 base remained unmatched. CDR3 protein: CASSPRDSQYF. CDR3 nucleotides: TGTGCCAGCTCACCACGGGACAGCCAGTACTTC.

V is TRBV7-2 and J is TRBJ1-2; D is possibly TRBD1 (6 bases). CDR3 length: 13 amino acids. The ends were cut back, 1 base at V and 12 bases at J, with 15 bases in the middle. The germline V gene encodes CDR1 SGHTA and CDR2 FQGNSA. Written as DNA, the CDR3 is TGTGCCAGCAGCTTAGGCGGACAGCGAATCAACACCTTC. Translated, it gives CASSLGGQRINTF.

The chain has TRBV7-8 and TRBJ2-2; the D gene is possibly TRBD1 (5 bases). The CDR3 runs to 14 residues. Germline CDR1 reads SGHVS; CDR2 reads FQNEAQ. V lost 1 base and J lost 5, with 8 bases in between. The CDR3 DNA is TGTGCCAGCAGCTTAGAAGCAGGGACCGGGGAGCTGTTTTTT. Translation: CASSLEAGTGELFF.

In DNA, the CDR3 is TGTGCCAGCAGTCGGACAGGGGCTAATGAAAAACTGTTTTTT. The encoded protein is CASSRTGANEKLFF. This chain connects TRBV2 to TRBJ1-4, with 9 bases fitting TRBD1. Germline loops: CDR1 SNHLY, CDR2 FYNNEI. V lost 5 bases, J lost 3 bases, and 1 base stayed unmatched. This CDR3 spans 14 amino acids.

V and J are TRBV13 and TRBJ2-5; TRBD2 matches at 12 bases. Trimming at V came to 7 bases and at J to 2 bases, leaving 5 bases not matched to a gene. Germline loops: CDR1 PRHDT, CDR2 FYEKMQ (reference sequence). The CDR3 sequence is 15 residues long. This CDR3 reads CASTLAGGRQETQYF. In nucleotides, the CDR3 is TGTGCCAGCACCCTAGCGGGGGGGCGGCAAGAGACCCAGTACTTC.